These 31 T cell receptor beta chains were all obtained from the same sample, sequenced in a study of tissue T cells after allogeneic stem cell transplantation. Only in-frame clones appear in the TCRdb table, and some are missing; sequencing was by immunoSEQ multiplex PCR. This sample has 3,300 or so clones, with about 79% found just once. Steroid-refractory graft-versus-host disease after allogeneic hematopoietic cell transplant qualified adults for prospective research-autopsy enrollment. The sample was small intestine tissue, taken at autopsy. These receptors were taken from a male patient at least 60 years old with steroid-refractory graft-versus-host disease after an allogeneic stem cell transplant. Some of these T cells may belong to the graft donor.

V and J are TRBV6-6 and TRBJ1-5; 8 positions agree with TRBD1. The germline gives CDR1 MNHNY, CDR2 SVGAGI (reference sequence). J lost 6 bases, V lost 4 bases, and 5 bases had no gene match. The CDR3 contains 14 residues. The CDR3 here is CASSFTGGAQPQHF. The CDR3 region has the DNA TGTGCCAGCAGTTTCACAGGGGGGGCTCAGCCCCAGCATTTT.

V is TRBV28 and J is TRBJ1-3; possibly TRBD1 for D (5 bases). Germline V lookup: CDR1 MDHEN, CDR2 SYDVKM. The ends were cut back, 6 bases at V and 7 bases at J, with 19 bases in the middle. The CDR3 totals 15 residues. The CDR3 nucleotides are TGTGCCAGCAGCCCAAACAGGAGTTGGTCGAACACCATATATTTT. It specifies CASSPNRSWSNTIYF.

The rearrangement links TRBV5-4 to TRBJ2-2, with a weak D call TRBD1 (9 bases). Per the germline V gene, CDR1 is SGHNT and CDR2 is YYREEE (reference sequence). Trimming cost V 4 bases and J 5 bases, with 15 bases left between them. This CDR3 has 15 amino acids. As DNA, the CDR3 is TGTGCCAGCAGCCGGGGGGGGACAGGGACCGGGGAGCTGTTTTTT. This codes for CASSRGGTGTGELFF.

The chain combines TRBV13 with TRBJ1-5; tentatively, D is TRBD1 (5 bases). The CDR3 sequence is 15 residues long. Trimming stripped 6 bases from V and 10 bases from J, with 22 bases between. CDR1 and CDR2 from the germline V gene are PRHDT and FYEKMQ (reference sequence). As DNA, the CDR3 is TGTGCCAGCAGTTCCTCTTCCCACAGGTCCAGCCCCCAGCATTTT. The encoded protein is CASSSSSHRSSPQHF.

V is TRBV7-6 and J is TRBJ2-1; no firm D call. Germline V gene data show CDR1 as SGHVS and CDR2 as FNYEAQ. V was trimmed by 0 bases and J by 7 bases, leaving 7 bases between them. The CDR3 covers 13 residues. CDR3 in amino acids: CASSLAGMNEQFF. The CDR3 DNA reads TGTGCCAGCAGCTTAGCGGGGATGAATGAGCAGTTCTTC.

This rearrangement joins TRBV9 to TRBJ1-6, with a tentative D call TRBD1 (5 bases). Germline V gives CDR1 SGDLS, CDR2 YYNGEE. V was shortened by 2 bases and J by 14 bases, with 14 bases between the two germline ends. This CDR3 contains 13 residues. The CDR3, as DNA: TGTGCCAGCAGCGTTGGGGACGGGGGAACCCTCCACTTT. Its protein is CASSVGDGGTLHF.

CDR3 residues: CASSRSVDQPQHF. The CDR3 nucleotides read TGTGCCAGCAGCCGTTCGGTTGATCAGCCCCAGCATTTT. The chain is built from TRBV14 and TRBJ1-5; D remains unclear. This CDR3 has 13 amino acids. Per germline, CDR1 SGHDN and CDR2 FVKESK. Trimming removed 4 bases from V and 5 bases from J, with 9 bases in between.

The gene calls are TRBV30 and TRBJ2-7; D is uncertain. Germline V lookup: CDR1 GTSNPN, CDR2 SVGIG (reference sequence). This CDR3 has 13 residues. V lost 2 bases and J 1 base, leaving 9 bases between the germline ends. The CDR3 nucleotides read TGTGCCTGGAGTAAGGCCAGGTCCTACGAGCAGTACTTC. Protein sequence: CAWSKARSYEQYF.

The J gene is TRBJ1-2, the V gene TRBV12-3 or TRBV12-4; D remains ambiguous. This CDR3 has 12 amino acids. Between the trimmed V and J ends, which lost 3 bases and 2 bases, there was a span of 4 bases. CDR3 loop: CASSFRNYGYTF. For the CDR3, the DNA is TGTGCCAGCAGTTTTAGAAACTATGGCTACACCTTC.

V usage is TRBV28 and J usage is TRBJ1-4, with D possibly being TRBD1 (6 bases). The CDR3 is 14 residues long. Looked up from germline, CDR1 is MDHEN and CDR2 is SYDVKM. V lost 3 bases to trimming and J lost 6 bases, with 11 bases between them. CDR3: CASSLRGADEKLFF. CDR3 sequence (DNA): TGTGCCAGCAGTTTGAGGGGGGCGGATGAAAAACTGTTTTTT.

V is TRBV5-1 and J is TRBJ2-3, with 8 nucleotides matching TRBD1. The CDR3 has 17 residues. Germline loops: CDR1 SGHRS, CDR2 YFSETQ. V shed 0 bases, J shed 4 bases, and the junction held 10 bases outside the gene matches. CDR3 region: CASSLEPDRGGPDTQYF. Written as DNA, the CDR3 is TGCGCCAGCAGCTTGGAGCCCGACAGGGGCGGCCCAGATACGCAGTATTTT.

As concerns this clone: The germline gene is not matched at one end of the junction; a read error may be the cause. The V and J genes are TRBV7-9 and TRBJ2-1; 11 bases agree with TRBD2. The CDR3 sequence is 15 residues long. Germline-derived CDR1 and CDR2 are SEHNR and FQNEAQ (reference sequence). CDR3: CASSLAGGQVNEQFF. CDR3 in DNA: TGTGCCAGCAGCCTAGCGGGGGGCCAGGTGAATGAGCAGTTCTTC.

The genes are TRBV18 and TRBJ2-1; TRBD2 matches 13 bases. This CDR3 comprises 16 residues. Germline V lookup: CDR1 KGHSH, CDR2 LQKENI. The ends lost 6 bases at V and 5 bases at J; junction bases unmatched: 7. CDR3 in amino acids: CASSRTGTSGNNEQFF. In DNA, the CDR3 is TGTGCCAGCTCGCGAACCGGGACTAGCGGGAACAATGAGCAGTTCTTC.

This chain connects TRBV7-8 to TRBJ1-1; D call uncertain. Deletions cut 2 bases from V and 7 bases from J, with 8 bases between. There are 12 residues in the CDR3. Germline lookup yields CDR1 SGHVS and CDR2 FQNEAQ. The CDR3 here is CASSLSDGEAFF. CDR3 nucleotide sequence: TGTGCCAGCAGCTTATCAGACGGTGAAGCTTTCTTT.

This chain joins TRBV5-4 and TRBJ2-1; 7 positions match TRBD2. Trimming removed 7 bases from V and 5 bases from J; junction bases left unmatched: 18. The germline V gene encodes CDR1 SGHNT and CDR2 YYREEE (reference sequence). The CDR3 is 17 amino acids. CDR3 protein: CASGPRRLAGEHNEQFF. For the CDR3, the DNA is TGTGCCAGCGGCCCCAGGCGACTGGCGGGGGAACACAATGAGCAGTTCTTC.

This chain uses TRBV18 with TRBJ1-1; 9 bases agree with TRBD1. This CDR3 is 14 amino acids long. Germline V lookup: CDR1 KGHSH, CDR2 LQKENI. V shed 3 bases and J 1 base; nucleotides not matched to a gene: 0. Here the CDR3 reads CASSPGQGNTEAFF. The CDR3 region has the DNA TGTGCCAGCTCACCGGGACAGGGGAACACTGAAGCTTTCTTT.

V and J are TRBV6-1 and TRBJ1-2; 7 nucleotides agree with TRBD1. V was clipped by 3 bases and J by 4 bases; unmatched bases: 5. CDR1 is MNHNS, CDR2 SASEGT, per germline. The CDR3 is made up of 14 amino acids. CDR3: CASSDPGTVYGYTF. Written as DNA, the CDR3 is TGTGCCAGCAGTGACCCCGGGACAGTCTATGGCTACACCTTC.

The rearrangement uses TRBV30 and TRBJ1-5, with 11 bases identical to TRBD1. This CDR3 is built from 16 residues. The V segment lost 3 bases and the J segment 4 bases; nucleotides outside the gene matches: 8. Germline assignment: CDR1 GTSNPN and CDR2 SVGIG (reference sequence). CDR3 bases: TGTGCCTGGAGACGTGCCGGGACAGGGGGAAATCAGCCCCAGCATTTT. Translated, it gives CAWRRAGTGGNQPQHF. The full variable domain, its missing parts supplied by reference TRBV30 and TRBJ1-5, is SQTIHQWPATLVQPVGSPLSLECTVEGTSNPNLYWYRQAAGRGLQLLFYSVGIGQISSEVPQNLSASRPQDRQFILSSKKLLLSDSGFYLCAWRRAGTGGNQPQHFGDGTRLSIL.

This clone was detected only once. The rearrangement uses TRBV5-1 and TRBJ1-4; D gene ambiguous. V was trimmed by 2 bases and J by 3 bases, leaving 11 bases between them. Germline CDR1 SGHRS, CDR2 YFSETQ. The CDR3 is 15 residues long. CDR3 DNA sequence: TGCGCCAGCAGCTTCTCGGGAGATGCTAATGAAAAACTGTTTTTT. Encoded protein: CASSFSGDANEKLFF.

This chain connects TRBV30 to TRBJ1-5; D is perhaps TRBD1 (5 bases). The germline gives CDR1 GTSNPN, CDR2 SVGIG (reference sequence). The CDR3 contains 15 residues. Trimming pared 0 bases from V and 6 bases from J, leaving 15 bases between. The CDR3, as DNA: TGTGCCTGGAGTGTACAGAGTCAGGGAAGTCAGCCCCAGCATTTT. Translation: CAWSVQSQGSQPQHF.

This CDR3 is CASSYLTGVGYGYTF. In DNA form, the CDR3 reads TGTGCCAGCAGTTACTTGACAGGGGTTGGATATGGCTACACCTTC. The chain links TRBV6-5 to TRBJ1-2; 8 nucleotides line up with TRBD1. The junction had 6 bases not matched to a gene; V was cut back by 1 base and J by 5 bases. The CDR3 totals 15 residues. Germline lookup yields CDR1 MNHEY and CDR2 SVGAGI.

The gene calls are TRBV27 and TRBJ2-3; D is perhaps TRBD2 (7 bases). The CDR3 sequence is 16 residues long. V lost 9 bases and J lost 7, with 26 bases in between. Germline V CDR1 and CDR2: MNHEY, SMNVEV (reference sequence). The CDR3 here is CASSSSGGGRANTQYF. In DNA form, the CDR3 reads TGTGCCAGTAGCTCCTCGGGCGGGGGCCGGGCAAATACGCAGTATTTT.

This chain joins TRBV19 and TRBJ1-3; maybe TRBD1 (6 bases). Trimming took 4 bases from V and 0 from J, leaving 16 bases between them. CDR3 length: 17 residues. The germline V gene has CDR1 LNHDA and CDR2 SQIVND (reference sequence). The CDR3 nucleotides are TGTGCCAGTAGTAACTCCCGACAGGTCGGCTCTGGAAACACCATATATTTT. Translating gives CASSNSRQVGSGNTIYF.

A single count supports this clone. V is TRBV28 and J is TRBJ1-2; D is uncertain. The V gene's germline CDR1 is MDHEN and CDR2 SYDVKM. V shed 10 bases and J shed 3 bases, with 15 bases lying between them. The CDR3 is 13 amino acids. CDR3 in DNA: TGTGCCATCTACGCAGGTTCCCACTATGGCTACACCTTC. This sequence encodes CAIYAGSHYGYTF.

The chain links TRBV3-1 (or the pseudogene TRBV3-2) to TRBJ2-3; 10 bases are shared with TRBD2. The length of the CDR3 is 16 residues. V lost 4 bases, J lost 2 bases, and 6 bases stayed unmatched. Germline values: CDR1 LGHDT, CDR2 YNNKEL (reference sequence). This CDR3 reads CASSRGTSVFTDTQYF. The CDR3 DNA reads as TGTGCCAGCAGCCGAGGGACTAGCGTTTTCACAGATACGCAGTATTTT.

The chain employs TRBV7-9 and TRBJ2-5; tentatively, D is TRBD1 or TRBD2 (6 bases each). V was pared by 4 bases and J by 3 bases, with 12 bases between. The CDR3 is 14 residues long. Germline CDR1 SEHNR, CDR2 FQNEAQ (reference sequence). The CDR3: CASSSTRGEETQYF. The CDR3 nucleotides are TGTGCCAGCAGCTCCACTAGGGGGGAAGAGACCCAGTACTTC.

This clone was seen more than once but under ten times. This rearrangement joins TRBV6-5 to TRBJ1-3; D call uncertain. V was pared by 10 bases and J by 0 bases, with 13 bases between. The CDR3 is 14 residues long. The germline V gene encodes CDR1 MNHEY and CDR2 SVGAGI. The CDR3 is CATRSGHSGNTIYF. CDR3 DNA sequence: TGTGCCACCCGGTCCGGTCACTCTGGAAACACCATATATTTT.

The chain combines TRBV5-1 with TRBJ1-1; 7 bases agree with TRBD1. J was trimmed by 6 bases and V by 0 bases; bases with no gene match: 5. Germline V gives CDR1 SGHRS, CDR2 YFSETQ. This CDR3 has 14 amino acids. In DNA, the CDR3 is TGCGCCAGCAGCTTGGTACTCCAGGGGGCTGAAGCTTTCTTT. Translating gives CASSLVLQGAEAFF.

The V gene is TRBV24-1, the J gene TRBJ2-5; D uncertain. The CDR3 is 12 amino acids. Per the germline V gene, CDR1 is KGHDR and CDR2 is SFDVKD. V was trimmed by 6 bases and J by 0 bases, leaving 4 bases between them. DNA of the CDR3: TGTGCCACCAGTCCGGACCAAGAGACCCAGTACTTC. Protein product: CATSPDQETQYF.

The chain has TRBV4-3 and TRBJ1-2; D is possibly TRBD1 (5 bases). Between the trimmed V and J ends, which lost 1 base and 4 bases, there was a span of 13 bases. Germline-derived CDR1 and CDR2 are LGHNA and YSLEER. The CDR3 length is 15 residues. For the CDR3, the DNA is TGCGCCAGCAGCCAAGCTTATCAGGGTTCCTATGGCTACACCTTC. Translating gives CASSQAYQGSYGYTF.

This chain uses TRBV6-4 with TRBJ1-1, with D possibly being TRBD1 (6 bases). V was shortened by 5 bases and J by 2 bases, with 9 bases between the two germline ends. This CDR3 has 13 residues. The V gene's germline CDR1 is MRHNA and CDR2 SNTAGT. CDR3 in DNA: TGTGCCAGCAGTCTGGACAGCAACACTGAAGCTTTCTTT. It codes for CASSLDSNTEAFF.